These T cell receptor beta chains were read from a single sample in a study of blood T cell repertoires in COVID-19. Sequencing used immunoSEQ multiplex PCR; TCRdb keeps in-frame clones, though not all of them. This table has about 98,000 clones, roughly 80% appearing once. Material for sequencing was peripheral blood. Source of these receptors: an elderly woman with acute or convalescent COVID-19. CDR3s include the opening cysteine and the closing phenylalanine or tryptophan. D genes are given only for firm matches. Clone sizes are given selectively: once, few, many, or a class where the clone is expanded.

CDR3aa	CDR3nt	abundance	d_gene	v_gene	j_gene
CASSQTPTASYEQYF	TGTGCCAGCAGCCAGACACCAACAGCCTCCTACGAGCAGTACTTC	.	.	TRBV6-2/TRBV6-3	TRBJ2-7
CASRADREAGELFF	TGTGCCAGTCGTGCGGACAGGGAGGCCGGGGAGCTGTTTTTT	few	TRBD1	TRBV2	TRBJ2-2
CASSARTSGGAGEQFF	TGTGCCAGCAGCGCGAGGACTAGCGGGGGGGCCGGTGAGCAGTTCTTC	.	TRBD2	TRBV5-4	TRBJ2-1
CASRGHQGHYGYTF	TGTGCCAGCAGAGGACACCAAGGTCACTATGGCTACACCTTC	.	.	TRBV6-5	TRBJ1-2
CASSLVSLGAVGEFF	TGTGCCAGCAGCTTAGTCTCCTTGGGTGCGGTCGGGGAATTCTTC	.	.	TRBV7-9	TRBJ2-1
CASSRDREGQPQHF	TGTGCCAGCAGCCGGGACAGGGAGGGTCAGCCCCAGCATTTT	.	TRBD1	TRBV7-9	TRBJ1-5
CASKTGYPEAFF	TGTGCCAGCAAGACAGGGTACCCTGAAGCTTTCTTT	.	TRBD1	TRBV28	TRBJ1-1
CASSLGAPDISYQETQYF	TGTGCCAGCAGCTTAGGGGCACCCGATATCTCGTACCAAGAGACCCAGTACTTC	.	.	TRBV7-2	TRBJ2-5
CASSQVGEAFF	TGTGCCAGCAGCCAAGTGGGCGAGGCTTTCTTT	.	.	TRBV14	TRBJ1-1
CASSYFGQGQTQYF	TGTGCCAGCAGTTACTTTGGCCAGGGGCAGACCCAGTACTTC	.	.	TRBV6-2/TRBV6-3	TRBJ2-5
CASSLLGNTIYF	TGTGCCAGCAGCTTATTAGGAAACACCATATATTTT	.	.	TRBV5-8	TRBJ1-3
CASSYSSGSVQPQHF	TGTGCCAGCAGTTACTCTTCAGGGTCCGTTCAGCCCCAGCATTTT	.	.	TRBV6-6	TRBJ1-5
CSVDRDLGYTF	TGCAGCGTCGACAGGGATCTTGGCTACACCTTC	many	TRBD1	TRBV29-1	TRBJ1-2
CASSLVDRGNQPQHF	TGTGCCAGCAGCTTAGTGGACAGGGGCAATCAGCCCCAGCATTTT	.	TRBD1	TRBV7-2	TRBJ1-5
CASSLDRGRETQYF	TGTGCCAGCAGCTTGGACAGGGGCAGGGAGACCCAGTACTTC	once	TRBD1	TRBV7-9	TRBJ2-5
CSASNRQGAGIF	TGCAGTGCTAGTAATCGACAGGGGGCGGGGATCTTC	.	TRBD1	TRBV20-1	TRBJ2-1
CATSDRTGGMHGYTF	TGTGCCACCAGTGATAGGACAGGGGGCATGCATGGCTACACCTTC	.	TRBD1	TRBV24-1	TRBJ1-2
CASSEAVDRATTDTQYF	TGTGCCAGCAGTGAAGCGGTGGACAGAGCTACCACAGATACGCAGTATTTT	few	.	TRBV2	TRBJ2-3
CASSATGINGYTF	TGTGCCAGCAGTGCGACAGGGATTAATGGCTACACCTTC	.	TRBD1	TRBV28	TRBJ1-2
CAISEHYEQYF	TGTGCCATCAGTGAGCATTACGAGCAGTACTTC	.	.	TRBV10-3	TRBJ2-7
CASSSDRGPETQYF	TGTGCCAGCAGCTCCGACAGGGGGCCGGAGACCCAGTACTTC	.	TRBD1	TRBV6-2/TRBV6-3	TRBJ2-5
CASSLQTGGQPQHF	TGTGCCAGCAGTCTACAGACAGGGGGACAGCCCCAGCATTTT	.	TRBD1	TRBV6-2/TRBV6-3	TRBJ1-5
CASSVSGGAHGANVLTF	TGTGCCAGCAGCGTTAGCGGGGGGGCACATGGGGCCAACGTCCTGACTTTC	.	TRBD2	TRBV9	TRBJ2-6
CASSPGQGWSPLHF	TGCGCCAGCAGTCCAGGACAGGGTTGGTCACCCCTCCACTTT	.	TRBD1	TRBV10-2	TRBJ1-6
CASGTGSGELFF	TGTGCCAGCGGGACAGGCTCCGGGGAGCTGTTTTTT	.	TRBD1	TRBV9	TRBJ2-2
CASSWAGDGPQHF	TGTGCCAGTAGTTGGGCAGGGGATGGGCCCCAGCATTTT	.	.	TRBV19	TRBJ1-5
CASSLNGAGKIYYGYTF	TGTGCCAGCAGCCTCAATGGGGCAGGGAAAATATACTATGGCTACACCTTC	.	.	TRBV4-2	TRBJ1-2
CASSVGDRSLYGYTF	TGTGCCAGCAGCGTAGGGGACAGATCCCTCTATGGCTACACCTTC	.	TRBD1	TRBV9	TRBJ1-2
CASSSSAGVDSPLHF	.	.	.	TRBV6-5	TRBJ1-6
CAWSVQKETQYF	TGTGCCTGGAGTGTACAGAAAGAGACCCAGTACTTC	once	.	TRBV30	TRBJ2-5
CASSLGLEGRETQYF	TGTGCCAGCAGCTTAGGTTTGGAGGGTCGTGAGACCCAGTACTTC	few	.	TRBV11-2	TRBJ2-5
CASSLSGGASDEQFF	TGTGCCAGCAGCCTCAGCGGGGGGGCGTCAGATGAGCAGTTCTTC	.	TRBD2	TRBV2	TRBJ2-1
CASSLREGVNTEAFF	TGTGCCAGCAGCTTAAGGGAGGGGGTGAACACTGAAGCTTTCTTT	.	.	TRBV7-8	TRBJ1-1
CSAGGPETQYF	TGCAGTGCTGGGGGCCCAGAGACCCAGTACTTC	.	.	TRBV20-1	TRBJ2-5
CASSLGLGTGELFF	TGTGCCAGCAGCTTGGGTCTCGGGACCGGGGAGCTGTTTTTT	.	.	TRBV5-4	TRBJ2-2
CASSLTGGNNQPQHF	TGCGCCAGCAGCTTAACCGGGGGGAACAATCAGCCCCAGCATTTT	once	.	TRBV5-1	TRBJ1-5
CAWSVKRVSNQPQHF	TGTGCCTGGAGTGTAAAACGGGTTAGCAATCAGCCCCAGCATTTT	.	.	TRBV30	TRBJ1-5
CSVSTGVGTEAFF	TGCAGCGTGTCAACAGGGGTAGGCACTGAAGCTTTCTTT	.	TRBD1	TRBV29-1	TRBJ1-1
CSVVYSSYEQYF	TGCAGCGTTGTTTACAGCTCCTACGAGCAGTACTTC	once	.	TRBV29-1	TRBJ2-7
CASSRLGGGDGNTIYF	TGTGCCAGCAGCCGACTTGGGGGAGGGGATGGAAACACCATATATTTT	.	.	TRBV3-1/TRBV3-2	TRBJ1-3
CASRKVDRPTDTQYF	TGTGCCAGCAGGAAAGTGGACAGGCCCACAGATACGCAGTATTTT	.	.	TRBV21-1	TRBJ2-3
CASSPRGDRTLKLFF	TGTGCCAGCTCACCACGGGGGGACAGGACCCTAAAACTGTTTTTT	.	TRBD1	TRBV18	TRBJ1-4
CASSPDMYQTNEKLFF	TGTGCCAGCTCACCAGACATGTATCAAACTAATGAAAAACTGTTTTTT	.	.	TRBV18	TRBJ1-4
CASGLAGGTQYF	TGTGCCAGTGGACTAGCGGGGGGCACGCAGTATTTT	.	TRBD2	TRBV9	TRBJ2-3
CATRLGLNNQPQHF	TGTGCCACCCGCCTGGGACTAAACAATCAGCCCCAGCATTTT	.	.	TRBV28	TRBJ1-5
CASSLTGIGPNYGYTF	TGTGCCAGCAGCTTAACAGGGATAGGGCCTAACTATGGCTACACCTTC	once	.	TRBV5-6	TRBJ1-2
CASSPGQPAFF	TGTGCCAGCAGCCCCGGACAGCCAGCTTTCTTT	.	.	TRBV7-8	TRBJ1-1
CASSVDWADGYTF	TGTGCCAGCAGCGTAGACTGGGCAGATGGCTACACCTTC	.	.	TRBV9	TRBJ1-2
CASSLGQGSDSPLHF	TGTGCCAGCTCACTGGGACAGGGAAGCGATTCACCCCTCCACTTT	.	TRBD1	TRBV18	TRBJ1-6
CASSITSDTNTEAFF	TGTGCCAGTAGTATAACTTCGGACACGAACACTGAAGCTTTCTTT	.	.	TRBV19	TRBJ1-1
CASSPFLEGANVLTF	TGCGCCAGCAGCCCCTTTTTAGAGGGGGCCAACGTCCTGACTTTC	.	.	TRBV5-1	TRBJ2-6
CAISEGRGNYGYTF	TGTGCCATCAGTGAAGGCAGGGGGAACTATGGCTACACCTTC	.	TRBD1	TRBV10-3	TRBJ1-2
CASRTGTANSGANVLTF	TGTGCCAGCAGGACCGGGACAGCCAACTCTGGGGCCAACGTCCTGACTTTC	.	TRBD1	TRBV2	TRBJ2-6
CASNPTGGALGGYTF	TGTGCCAGCAACCCTACAGGGGGCGCCCTAGGGGGCTACACCTTC	.	TRBD1	TRBV6-5	TRBJ1-2
CSASPGTGVNLYGYTF	TGCAGTGCTAGTCCCGGGACAGGGGTGAATCTCTATGGCTACACCTTC	once	TRBD1	TRBV20-1	TRBJ1-2
CASSPQSTGYTGELFF	TGTGCCAGCTCACCACAGTCGACAGGCTACACCGGGGAGCTGTTTTTT	.	.	TRBV18	TRBJ2-2